This T cell receptor (beta chain) was recovered during a study of blood T cells in healthy people across ages. Germline loops: CDR1 MGHDK, CDR2 SYGVNS. Trimming took off 8 bases at V and 2 bases at J, with 12 bases between the two ends. The CDR3 runs to 13 residues. A second about 7 to 12 cycle PCR used barcoded and J-beta primers. TCRdb redid the calling of the 5' RACE reads with MiXCR, one entry per CDR3 protein. The table lists some 1.8 million distinct CDR3 sequences, roughly two fifths of them singletons, with 23% in the top ten. Overall study results and limits: Long-lived donors had more naive CD4+ cells and higher diversity than aged donors.

In its sample, this clonotype was seen a few times. What it binds is not known. The chain combines TRBV25-1 with TRBJ1-2; a weak D match, TRBD1 (5 bases). The sequenced material came from blood. The receptor was derived from a human donor in good health. The chain's CDR3 is CASGKTDNYGYTF. The DNA for the CDR3 is TGTGCCAGCGGAAAGACAGACAACTATGGCTACACCTTC.